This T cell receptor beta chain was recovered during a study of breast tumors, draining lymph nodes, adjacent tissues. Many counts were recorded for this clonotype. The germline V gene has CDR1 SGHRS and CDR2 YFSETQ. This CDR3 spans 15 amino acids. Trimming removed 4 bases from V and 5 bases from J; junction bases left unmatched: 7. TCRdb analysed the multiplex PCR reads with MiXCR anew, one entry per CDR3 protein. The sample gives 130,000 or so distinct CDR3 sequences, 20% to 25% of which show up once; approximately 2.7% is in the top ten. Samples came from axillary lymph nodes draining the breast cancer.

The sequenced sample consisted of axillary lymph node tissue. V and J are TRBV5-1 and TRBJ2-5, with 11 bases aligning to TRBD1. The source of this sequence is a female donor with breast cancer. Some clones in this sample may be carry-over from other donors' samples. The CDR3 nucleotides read TGCGCCAGCAGCCCCCGGACAGGGGGCTCGGAGACCCAGTACTTC. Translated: CASSPRTGGSETQYF.